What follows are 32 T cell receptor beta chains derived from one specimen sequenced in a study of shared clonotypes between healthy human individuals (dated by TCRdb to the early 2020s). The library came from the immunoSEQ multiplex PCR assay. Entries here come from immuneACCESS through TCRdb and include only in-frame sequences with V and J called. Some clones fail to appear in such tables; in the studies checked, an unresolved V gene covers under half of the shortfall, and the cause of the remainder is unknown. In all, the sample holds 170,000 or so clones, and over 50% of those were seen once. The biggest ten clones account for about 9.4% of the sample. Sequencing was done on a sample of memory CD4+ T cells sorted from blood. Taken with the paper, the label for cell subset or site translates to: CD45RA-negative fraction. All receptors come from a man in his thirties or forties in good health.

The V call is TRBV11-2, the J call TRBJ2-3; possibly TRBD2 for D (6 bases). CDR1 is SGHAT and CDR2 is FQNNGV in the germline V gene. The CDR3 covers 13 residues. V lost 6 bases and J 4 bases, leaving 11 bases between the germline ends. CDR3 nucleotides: TGTGCCAGCAGATCCCGGAGGGCAGATACGCAGTATTTT. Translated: CASRSRRADTQYF.

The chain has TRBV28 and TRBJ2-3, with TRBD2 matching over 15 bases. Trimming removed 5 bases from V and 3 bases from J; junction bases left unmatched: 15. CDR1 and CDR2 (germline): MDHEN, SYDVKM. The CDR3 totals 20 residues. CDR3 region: CASSKRTSGRALVQTDTQYF. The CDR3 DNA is TGTGCCAGCAGTAAAAGGACTAGCGGGAGGGCCTTGGTACAGACAGATACGCAGTATTTT.

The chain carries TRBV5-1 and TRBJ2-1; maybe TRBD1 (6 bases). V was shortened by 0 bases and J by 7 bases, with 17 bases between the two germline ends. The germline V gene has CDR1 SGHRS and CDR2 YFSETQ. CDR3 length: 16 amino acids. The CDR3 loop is CASSLDDRGGWNEQFF. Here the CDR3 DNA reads TGCGCCAGCAGCTTGGACGACCGAGGGGGTTGGAATGAGCAGTTCTTC.

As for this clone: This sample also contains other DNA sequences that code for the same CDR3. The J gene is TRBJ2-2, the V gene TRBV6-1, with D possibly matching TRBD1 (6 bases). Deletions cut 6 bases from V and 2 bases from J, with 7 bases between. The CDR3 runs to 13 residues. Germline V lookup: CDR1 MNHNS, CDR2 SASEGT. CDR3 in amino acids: CASRQGNTGELFF. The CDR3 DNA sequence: TGTGCCAGCAGACAGGGTAACACCGGGGAGCTGTTTTTT.

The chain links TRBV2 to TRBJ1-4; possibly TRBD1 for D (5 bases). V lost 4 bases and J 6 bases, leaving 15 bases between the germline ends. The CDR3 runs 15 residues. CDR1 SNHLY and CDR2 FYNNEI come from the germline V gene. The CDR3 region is CASSALGTLDEKLFF. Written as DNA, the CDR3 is TGTGCCAGCAGTGCACTCGGGACTCTTGATGAAAAACTGTTTTTT.

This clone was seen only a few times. The DNA for the CDR3 is TGTGCCAGCAACACTTGGGACTCCTCCTACAATGAGCAGTTCTTC. It codes for CASNTWDSSYNEQFF. The chain joins TRBV5-6 to TRBJ2-1, with a tentative D call TRBD2 (6 bases). Trimming took off 6 bases at V and 0 bases at J, with 13 bases between the two ends. This CDR3 is 15 amino acids long. Germline-derived CDR1 and CDR2 are SGHDT and YYEEEE.

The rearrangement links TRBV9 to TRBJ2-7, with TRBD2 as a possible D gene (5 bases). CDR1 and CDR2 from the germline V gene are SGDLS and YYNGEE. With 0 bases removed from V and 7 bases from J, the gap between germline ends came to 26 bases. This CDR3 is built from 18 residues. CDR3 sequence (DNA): TGTGCCAGCAGCGTAGGCCCTATACTAGTCGACCGCCTGGAGGAGCAGTACTTC. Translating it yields CASSVGPILVDRLEEQYF.

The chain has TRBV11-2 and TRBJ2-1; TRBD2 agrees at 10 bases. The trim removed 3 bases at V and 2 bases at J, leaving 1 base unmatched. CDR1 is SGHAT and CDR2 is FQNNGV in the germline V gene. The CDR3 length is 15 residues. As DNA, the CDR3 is TGTGCCAGCAGCTTGGGACTAGCGACCTACAATGAGCAGTTCTTC. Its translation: CASSLGLATYNEQFF.

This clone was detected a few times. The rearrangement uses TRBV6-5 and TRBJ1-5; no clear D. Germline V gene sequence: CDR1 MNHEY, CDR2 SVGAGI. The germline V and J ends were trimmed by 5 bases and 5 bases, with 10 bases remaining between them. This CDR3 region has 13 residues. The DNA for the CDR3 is TGTGCCAGCAGTCCCTTGAATGATCAGCCCCAGCATTTT. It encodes CASSPLNDQPQHF.

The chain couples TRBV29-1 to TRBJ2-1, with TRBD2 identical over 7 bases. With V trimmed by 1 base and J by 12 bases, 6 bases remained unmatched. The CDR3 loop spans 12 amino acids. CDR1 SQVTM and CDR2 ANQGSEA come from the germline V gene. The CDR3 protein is CSVEVSPGGQFF. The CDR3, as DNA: TGCAGCGTTGAAGTGTCCCCGGGAGGGCAGTTCTTC.

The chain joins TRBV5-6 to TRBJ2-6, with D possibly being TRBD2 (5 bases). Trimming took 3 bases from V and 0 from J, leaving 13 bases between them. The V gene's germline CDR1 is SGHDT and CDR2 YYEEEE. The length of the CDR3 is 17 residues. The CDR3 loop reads CASSYWTGSSGANVLTF. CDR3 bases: TGTGCCAGCAGCTACTGGACGGGGAGCTCTGGGGCCAACGTCCTGACTTTC.

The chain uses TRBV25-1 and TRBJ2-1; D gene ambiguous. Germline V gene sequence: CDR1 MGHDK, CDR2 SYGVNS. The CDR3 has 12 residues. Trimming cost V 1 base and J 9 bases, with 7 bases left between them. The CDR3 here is CASSEFVSEQFF. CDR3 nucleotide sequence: TGTGCCAGCAGTGAATTTGTAAGTGAGCAGTTCTTC.

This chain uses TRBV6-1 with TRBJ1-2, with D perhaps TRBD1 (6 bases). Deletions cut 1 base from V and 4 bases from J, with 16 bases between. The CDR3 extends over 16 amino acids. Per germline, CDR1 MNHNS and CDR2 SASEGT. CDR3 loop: CASSEGPAGGGYGYTF. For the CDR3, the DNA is TGTGCCAGCAGTGAAGGCCCTGCGGGGGGCGGCTATGGCTACACCTTC.

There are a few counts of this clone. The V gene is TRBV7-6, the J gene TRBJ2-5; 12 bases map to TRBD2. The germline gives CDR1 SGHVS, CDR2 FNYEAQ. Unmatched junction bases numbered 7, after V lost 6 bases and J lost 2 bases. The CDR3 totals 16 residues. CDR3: CASRRASGRVQETQYF. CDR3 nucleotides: TGTGCCAGCAGGAGAGCTAGCGGGAGGGTTCAAGAGACCCAGTACTTC.

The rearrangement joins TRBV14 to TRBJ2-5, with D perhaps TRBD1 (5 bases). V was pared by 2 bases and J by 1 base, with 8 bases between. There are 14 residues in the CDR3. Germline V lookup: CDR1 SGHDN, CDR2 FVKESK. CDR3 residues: CASSQSQVQETQYF. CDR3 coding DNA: TGTGCCAGCAGCCAATCACAGGTCCAAGAGACCCAGTACTTC. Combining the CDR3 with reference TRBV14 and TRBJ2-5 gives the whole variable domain EAGVTQFPSHSVIEKGQTVTLRCDPISGHDNLYWYRRVMGKEIKFLLHFVKESKQDESGMPNNRFLAERTGGTYSTLKVQPAELEDSGVYFCASSQSQVQETQYFGPGTRLLVL.

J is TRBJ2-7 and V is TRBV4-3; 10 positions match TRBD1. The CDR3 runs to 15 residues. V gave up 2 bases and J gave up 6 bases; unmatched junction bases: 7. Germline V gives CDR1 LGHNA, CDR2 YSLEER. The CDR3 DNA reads TGCGCCAGCAGCCAAAGGACAGGGGGTGAGAGCGAGCAGTACTTC. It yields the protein CASSQRTGGESEQYF.

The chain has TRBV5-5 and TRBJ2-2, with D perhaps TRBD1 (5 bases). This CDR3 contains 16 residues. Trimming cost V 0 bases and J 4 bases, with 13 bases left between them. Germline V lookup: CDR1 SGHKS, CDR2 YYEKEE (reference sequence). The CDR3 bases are TGTGCCAGCAGCTTGGTCTGGGGCTTAGGCACCGGGGAGCTGTTTTTT. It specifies CASSLVWGLGTGELFF.

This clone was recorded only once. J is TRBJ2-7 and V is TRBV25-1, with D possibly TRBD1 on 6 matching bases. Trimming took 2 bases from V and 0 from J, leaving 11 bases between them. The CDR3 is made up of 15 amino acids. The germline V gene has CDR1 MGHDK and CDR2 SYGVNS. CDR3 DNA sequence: TGTGCCAGCAGTGAAAACAGGGAGAGCTCCTACGAGCAGTACTTC. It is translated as CASSENRESSYEQYF.

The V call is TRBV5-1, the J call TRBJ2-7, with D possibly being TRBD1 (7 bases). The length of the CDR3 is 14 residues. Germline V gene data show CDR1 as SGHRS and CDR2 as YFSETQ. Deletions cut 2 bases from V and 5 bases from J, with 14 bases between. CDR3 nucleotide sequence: TGCGCCAGCAGCTTACTGGACAGGAGGGACGAGCAGTACTTC. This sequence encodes CASSLLDRRDEQYF.

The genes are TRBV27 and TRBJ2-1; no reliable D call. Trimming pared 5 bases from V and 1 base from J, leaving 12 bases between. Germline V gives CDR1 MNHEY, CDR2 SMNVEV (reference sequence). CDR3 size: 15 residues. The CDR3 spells CASSRSWISYNEQFF. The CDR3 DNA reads TGTGCCAGCAGTAGATCATGGATTTCCTACAATGAGCAGTTCTTC.

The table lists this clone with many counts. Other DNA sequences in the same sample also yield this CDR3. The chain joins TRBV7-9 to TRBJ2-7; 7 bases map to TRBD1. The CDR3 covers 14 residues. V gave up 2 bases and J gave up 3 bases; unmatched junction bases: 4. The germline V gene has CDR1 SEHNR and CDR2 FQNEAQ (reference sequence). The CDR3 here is CASSLTGVHYEQYF. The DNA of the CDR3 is TGTGCCAGCAGCTTAACAGGGGTCCACTACGAGCAGTACTTC. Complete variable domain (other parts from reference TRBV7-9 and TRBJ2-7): DTGVSQNPRHKITKRGQNVTFRCDPISEHNRLYWYRQTLGQGPEFLTYFQNEAQLEKSRLLSDRFSAERPKGSFSTLEIQRTEQGDSAMYLCASSLTGVHYEQYFGPGTRLTVT.

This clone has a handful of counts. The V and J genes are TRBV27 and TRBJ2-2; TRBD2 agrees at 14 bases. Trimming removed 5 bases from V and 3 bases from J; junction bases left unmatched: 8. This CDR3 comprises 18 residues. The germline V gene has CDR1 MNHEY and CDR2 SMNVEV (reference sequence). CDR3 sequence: CASSPTSGRASYTGELFF. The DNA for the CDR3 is TGTGCCAGCAGTCCGACTAGCGGGAGGGCCTCGTACACCGGGGAGCTGTTTTTT.

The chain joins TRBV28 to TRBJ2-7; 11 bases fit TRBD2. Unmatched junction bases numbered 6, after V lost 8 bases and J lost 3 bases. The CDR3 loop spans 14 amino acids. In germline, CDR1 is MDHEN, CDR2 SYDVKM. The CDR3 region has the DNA TGTGCCAGCTCCGGGACTAGCGGTCTCTACGAGCAGTACTTC. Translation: CASSGTSGLYEQYF.

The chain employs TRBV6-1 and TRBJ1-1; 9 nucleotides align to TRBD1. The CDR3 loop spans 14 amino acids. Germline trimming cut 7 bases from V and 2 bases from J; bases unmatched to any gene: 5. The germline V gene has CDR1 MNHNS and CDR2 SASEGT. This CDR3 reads CASKQGQGNTEAFF. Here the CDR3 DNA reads TGTGCCAGCAAGCAGGGACAGGGTAACACTGAAGCTTTCTTT.

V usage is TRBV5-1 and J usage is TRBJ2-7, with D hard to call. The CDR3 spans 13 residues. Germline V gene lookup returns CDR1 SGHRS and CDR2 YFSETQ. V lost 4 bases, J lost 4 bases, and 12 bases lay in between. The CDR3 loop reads CASSILNGYEQYF. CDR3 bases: TGCGCCAGCAGCATACTCAACGGGTACGAGCAGTACTTC.

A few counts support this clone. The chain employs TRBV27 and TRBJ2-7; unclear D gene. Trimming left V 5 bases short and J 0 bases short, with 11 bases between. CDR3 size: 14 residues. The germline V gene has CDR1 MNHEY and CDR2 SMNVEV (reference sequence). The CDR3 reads CASSPRYNSYEQYF. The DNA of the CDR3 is TGTGCCAGCAGTCCCCGCTACAACTCCTACGAGCAGTACTTC.

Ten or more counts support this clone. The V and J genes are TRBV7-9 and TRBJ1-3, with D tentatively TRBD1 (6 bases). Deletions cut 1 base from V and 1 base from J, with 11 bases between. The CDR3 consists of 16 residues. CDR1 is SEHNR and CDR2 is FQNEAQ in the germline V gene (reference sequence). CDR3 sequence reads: CASSLEGGTSGNTIYF. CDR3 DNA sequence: TGTGCCAGCAGCTTAGAGGGCGGGACATCTGGAAACACCATATATTTT.

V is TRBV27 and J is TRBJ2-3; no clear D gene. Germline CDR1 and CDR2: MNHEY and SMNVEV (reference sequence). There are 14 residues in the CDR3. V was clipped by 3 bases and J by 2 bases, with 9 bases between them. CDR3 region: CASSFIRFTDTQYF. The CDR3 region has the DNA TGTGCCAGCAGTTTTATTAGATTCACAGATACGCAGTATTTT.

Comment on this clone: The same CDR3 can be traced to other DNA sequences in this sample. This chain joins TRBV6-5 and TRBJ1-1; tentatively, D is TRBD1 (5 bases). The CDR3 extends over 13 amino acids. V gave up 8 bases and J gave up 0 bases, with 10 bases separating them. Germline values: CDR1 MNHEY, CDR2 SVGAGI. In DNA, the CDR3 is TGTGCCAGCCACAGGATGATGAACACTGAAGCTTTCTTT. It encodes CASHRMMNTEAFF.

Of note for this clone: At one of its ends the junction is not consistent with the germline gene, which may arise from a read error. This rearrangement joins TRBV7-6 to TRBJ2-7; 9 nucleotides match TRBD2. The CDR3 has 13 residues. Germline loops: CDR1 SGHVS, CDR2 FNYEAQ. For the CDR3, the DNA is TGTGCCAGCAGCCTAGCGGGAACGTACGAGCAGTACTTC. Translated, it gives CASSLAGTYEQYF.

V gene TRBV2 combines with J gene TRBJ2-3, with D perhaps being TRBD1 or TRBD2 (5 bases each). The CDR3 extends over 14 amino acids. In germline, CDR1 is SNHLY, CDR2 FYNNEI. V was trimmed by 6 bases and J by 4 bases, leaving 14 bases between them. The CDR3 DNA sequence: TGTGCCAGCAGACAAGGGACGGCCGCAGATACGCAGTATTTT. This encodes CASRQGTAADTQYF.

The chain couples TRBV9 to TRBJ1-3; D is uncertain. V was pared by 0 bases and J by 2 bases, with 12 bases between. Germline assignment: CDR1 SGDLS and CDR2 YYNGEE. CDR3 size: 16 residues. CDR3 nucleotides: TGTGCCAGCAGCGTAGATCCTCGGAGGACTGGAAACACCATATATTTT. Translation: CASSVDPRRTGNTIYF.